This T cell receptor beta chain was documented in a study of read filtering for tumor transcriptome and immune sequencing. Study-wide background: TCR-mapped reads were about 4 to 11 million with IR-seq versus about 75 to 1,400 with RNA-seq. Whole-study results and caveats: Dropping single-read clonotypes raised IR-seq and RNA-seq shared-clonotype correlation.

The library was built from around 380 ng RNA with molecular barcoded adaptors for alpha/delta and beta/gamma chains. Using its own MiXCR run on the reads, TCRdb lists one record per CDR3 protein. The sample includes approximately 59,000 distinct CDR3 sequences, 9% to 15% of them seen just once. The length of the CDR3 is 16 residues. The V and J ends lost 2 bases and 0 bases respectively, with 11 bases between them. Germline V gene lookup returns CDR1 MNHNY and CDR2 SVGAGI (reference sequence). In its sample, this clonotype was seen many times. Its antigen is as yet unknown. The gene calls are TRBV6-6 and TRBJ1-5; no clear D gene. The sample was a population of CD138-negative cells sorted from bone marrow. The TCR sequence derives from a donor aged 40 or older with multiple myeloma. The CDR3, as DNA: TGTGCCAGCAGTTACGCGACCCGGTATAGCAATCAGCCCCAGCATTTT. This sequence encodes CASSYATRYSNQPQHF.